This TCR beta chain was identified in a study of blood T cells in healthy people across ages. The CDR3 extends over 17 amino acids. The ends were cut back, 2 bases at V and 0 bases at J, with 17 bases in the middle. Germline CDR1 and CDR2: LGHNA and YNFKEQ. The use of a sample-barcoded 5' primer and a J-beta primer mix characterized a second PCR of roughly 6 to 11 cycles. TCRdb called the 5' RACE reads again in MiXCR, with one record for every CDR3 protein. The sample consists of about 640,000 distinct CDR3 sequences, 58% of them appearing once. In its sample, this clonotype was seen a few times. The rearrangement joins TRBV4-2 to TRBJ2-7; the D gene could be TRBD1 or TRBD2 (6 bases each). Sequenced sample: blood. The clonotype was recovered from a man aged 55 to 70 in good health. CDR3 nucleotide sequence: TGTGCCAGCAGCCAACGAACCGGGGGCGATAGCTCCTACGAGCAGTACTTC. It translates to CASSQRTGGDSSYEQYF.